This T cell receptor (beta chain) was obtained from a study of CD4 T cells in relation to SARS-CoV-2 and coronaviruses. Study-level information: After 10 days of antigen culture, PBMC TCR beta CDR3s were sequenced.

Concerning this clone itself: Its cognate antigen is unknown.

Germline CDR1 SEHNR, CDR2 FQNEAQ (reference sequence). The CDR3 length is 15 residues. J lost 0 bases, V lost 5 bases, and 7 bases had no gene match. Data came from immunoSEQ multiplex PCR; TCRdb stores just in-frame clones and leaves some out. The sample includes under 13,000 clones, 70% to 80% seen only once; the top ten take about 20%. The unexposed donors gave CD4+ T cells in 2011-2018, prior to COVID-19. Isolation of CD4+ T cells took place after less than 13 days in culture. Cells permitting, SARS-CoV-2 S/N and four cold-coronavirus spikes were tested on unexposed-donor CD4+ T cells. The receptor comes from a human donor in good health. What was sequenced was CD4+ T cells from PBMCs, cultured in vitro. The V and J genes are TRBV7-9 and TRBJ2-7, with 7 bases fitting TRBD1. The CDR3 coding sequence is TGTGCCAGCAGCCCTACAGGGGCGATCTCCTACGAGCAGTACTTC. Its protein product is CASSPTGAISYEQYF.